This T cell receptor (beta chain) was recovered during a study of STAT3 mutations in large granular lymphocyte leukemia (dated by TCRdb to about 2019). About the investigation overall: In roughly half of the longitudinally sequenced T-LGLL patients, canonical activating STAT3 mutations were detected. To reconstruct clonal hierarchy and dynamics, serial deep sequencing of TCRbeta CDR3 and STAT3 was performed in patients with T-cell large granular lymphocyte leukemia. Over half of the T-LGLL patients were given one or more immunosuppressive therapy regimens, and approximately 44% of those treated had a hematologic response. As controls, the study also included longitudinal sequencing of a couple of patients with natural killer LGL leukemia. From an initial cohort of 207 LGL patients, more than 15 representative T-LGLL cases were picked for longitudinal TCRbeta and STAT3 sequencing. Each patient was sequenced at an average of approximately 3.8 time points, ranging from 2 to 8 samplings.

An Illumina MiSeq was used to sequence the TCRbeta libraries, yielding an average of approximately 43,000 productive templates per sample. Multiplex PCR amplification was used to generate TCRbeta CDR3 libraries with the immunoSEQ assay. On the authors' methods: Repertoire diversity was calculated as previously defined, and values close to 0 indicated extremely monoclonal samples. The table was pulled from immuneACCESS by TCRdb, which kept in-frame rearrangements only. Such tables lose some clones; where checked, under half of the loss comes from unresolved V genes, and the rest has no known cause. The V and J calls and the clone size are those of that table, but D and trimming were determined from the DNA. This sample lists 9,500 to 14,000 clones; around 86% were detected once. The ten biggest clones cover 86% of the sample. Turning to this clone: This receptor's antigen is unknown. No clone much larger than this one lies a single base away; base qualities are absent.

Results and caveats for the whole study, not just this receptor: Because no samples were available when a clone first appeared, clonal expansion was inferred from samplings taken at other points. TCR clonotype switching after therapy was observed in about 35% of the 18 patients, and all newly emerging clones were found to be STAT3 wild type. Variable intervals between samplings and differing treatment regimens complicated linking therapy response to changes in TCR clonal burden. At least one immunodominant TCRbeta clonotype was identified in every T-LGLL patient, and multiple immunodominant subclonotypes were identified in about half of the T-LGLL patients. Persisting codominant clonotypes in some patients meant a small but highly pathogenic clone may have been missed. The burden of the dominant TCR clone was higher than the STAT3 mutant burden in several patients, which suggests that the STAT3 mutation arose secondarily inside a clone that had already expanded.

DNA was extracted from blood mononuclear cells, and the same DNA was used for both TCR and STAT3 sequencing. The TCR was taken from a man older than 75 with T-cell large granular lymphocyte leukemia. Some clones in this sample may be carry-over from other donors' samples. The age is the age at diagnosis. Sequencing was performed on peripheral blood mononuclear cells.

In nucleotide form, the sequence is TGTGCCAGCAGCTTGGTACCGAACACCGGGGAGCTGTTTTTT. The translation is CASSLVPNTGELFF. Recombination linked TRBV5-6 to TRBJ2-2, with the D gene call left open. From a lookup of the germline V gene, CDR1 and CDR2 are SGHDT and YYEEEE. The germline ends are 3 bases apart after V is trimmed by 0 bases and J by 0 bases. CDR3 length: 14 amino acids, cysteine to phenylalanine. Only CDR3 DNA remains: 42 bases, in frame from the first base.